The rows below give T cell receptor beta chains drawn from one sample of a study of T cell changes during pregnancy in multiple sclerosis. Some clones are missing from TCRdb's copy, which holds only in-frame ones; the method was immunoSEQ multiplex PCR. Of tens of thousands of clones in the sample, 85% to 95% are singletons; the top ten hold around 4.2%. The material sequenced was CD8+ T cells from peripheral blood mononuclear cells, taken in the first trimester of pregnancy. These receptors were obtained from a female donor with multiple sclerosis, enrolled in a pregnancy study. Both conserved end residues are part of each CDR3. The D gene is left open where the match is weak. Clone size is shown for a subset of rows, as once, few, many or a class of expanded clone.

J | size | V | D | CDR3 | DNA
TRBJ2-1 | NA | TRBV6-6 | TRBD2 | CASTLSGSSYNEQFF | TGTGCCAGCACCCTTAGCGGGAGCTCCTACAATGAGCAGTTCTTC
TRBJ1-1 | NA | TRBV7-9 | NA | CASSSTRNTEAFF | TGTGCCAGCAGCTCAACACGGAACACTGAAGCTTTCTTT
TRBJ2-7 | NA | TRBV9 | NA | CASSLVPGLSYEQYF | TGTGCCAGCAGCCTGGTCCCCGGACTGTCCTACGAGCAGTACTTC
TRBJ2-7 | NA | TRBV4-1 | TRBD1 | CASSPRQGSSYEQYF | TGCGCCAGCAGCCCACGACAGGGAAGCTCCTACGAGCAGTACTTC
TRBJ2-5 | NA | TRBV4-3 | TRBD2 | CASSQDASGRETQYF | TGCGCCAGCAGCCAAGATGCTAGCGGCCGGGAGACCCAGTACTTC
TRBJ2-7 | NA | TRBV4-1 | NA | CASKGLDEQYF | TGCGCCAGCAAGGGGCTTGACGAGCAGTACTTC
TRBJ1-1 | NA | TRBV11-3 | NA | CASSLRQDTEAFF | TGTGCCAGCAGCCTCCGACAGGACACTGAAGCTTTCTTT
TRBJ2-5 | NA | TRBV29-1 | TRBD2 | CSVEDTLAGLETQYF | TGCAGCGTTGAAGATACCCTAGCGGGGTTGGAGACCCAGTACTTC
TRBJ1-2 | NA | TRBV2 | TRBD1 | CASSEPRTGDYGYTF | TGTGCCAGCAGTGAACCTCGGACAGGGGACTATGGCTACACCTTC
TRBJ1-2 | NA | TRBV14 | TRBD1 | CASSLGQEWYGYTF | TGTGCCAGCAGCCTCGGACAGGAGTGGTATGGCTACACCTTC
TRBJ2-1 | NA | TRBV27 | NA | CASSTPAYNEQFF | TGTGCCAGCAGTACGCCGGCCTACAATGAGCAGTTCTTC
TRBJ1-2 | NA | TRBV7-9 | NA | CASSLNRGGYTF | TGTGCCAGCAGCTTGAATAGGGGCGGCTACACCTTC
TRBJ2-7 | NA | TRBV29-1 | NA | CSVEVEYEQYF | TGCAGCGTTGAGGTGGAGTACGAGCAGTACTTC
TRBJ1-5 | once | TRBV12-5 | NA | CASGQNQPQHF | TGTGCTAGTGGTCAAAATCAGCCCCAGCATTTT
TRBJ2-7 | NA | TRBV27 | TRBD2 | CASSMTSGGRASYEQYF | TGTGCCAGCAGTATGACTAGCGGCGGGAGGGCCTCCTACGAGCAGTACTTC
TRBJ2-3 | NA | TRBV9 | TRBD2 | CASSVEELAGAVDTQYF | TGTGCCAGCAGCGTAGAAGAACTAGCGGGAGCGGTAGATACGCAGTATTTT
TRBJ2-7 | NA | TRBV7-2 | NA | CASRFGTGKTYEQYF | TGTGCCAGCAGGTTCGGTACAGGGAAAACCTACGAGCAGTACTTC
TRBJ1-1 | NA | TRBV2 | TRBD1 | CASSRGQLNTEAFF | TGTGCCAGCAGCAGGGGACAGCTTAACACTGAAGCTTTCTTT
TRBJ1-1 | NA | TRBV7-3 | NA | CASSPGLNTEAFF | TGTGCCAGCAGCCCCGGGTTGAACACTGAAGCTTTCTTT
TRBJ2-7 | NA | TRBV5-4 | NA | CASSQDAGSSYEQYF | TGTGCCAGCAGCCAAGATGCCGGGAGCTCCTACGAGCAGTACTTC
TRBJ1-6 | NA | TRBV6-1 | NA | CASSELRSSYNSPLHF | TGTGCCAGCAGTGAACTGCGGAGCTCCTATAATTCACCCCTCCACTTT
TRBJ2-5 | NA | TRBV19 | NA | CASSMTQETQYF | TGTGCCAGTAGTATGACTCAAGAGACCCAGTACTTC
TRBJ1-1 | NA | TRBV13 | TRBD1 | CASSPDRATRAFF | TGTGCCAGCAGCCCGGACAGGGCGACGCGAGCTTTCTTT
TRBJ2-3 | once | TRBV5-4 | NA | CASSLAGGPTDTQYF | TGTGCCAGCAGCTTGGCGGGGGGCCCCACAGATACGCAGTATTTT
TRBJ1-1 | NA | TRBV12-5 | TRBD1 | CASGLGGTGSTEAFF | TGTGCTAGTGGTTTGGGGGGGACAGGGAGCACTGAAGCTTTCTTT
TRBJ1-1 | NA | TRBV7-3 | NA | CASSSQGGDTEAFF | TGTGCCAGCAGCTCCCAAGGCGGGGACACTGAAGCTTTCTTT
TRBJ2-5 | NA | TRBV7-9 | TRBD2 | CASSPPPGGDQETQYF | TGTGCCAGCAGCCCCCCTCCGGGGGGGGACCAAGAGACCCAGTACTTC
TRBJ2-1 | NA | TRBV7-9 | TRBD1 | CASSPSGTGINNEQFF | TGTGCCAGCAGCCCCTCCGGGACAGGGATTAACAATGAGCAGTTCTTC
TRBJ2-5 | NA | TRBV10-2 | NA | CASSEYEGETQYF | TGCGCCAGCAGTGAGTACGAGGGAGAGACCCAGTACTTC
TRBJ2-7 | NA | TRBV7-6 | NA | CASSPGTDTYEQYF | TGTGCCAGCAGCCCCGGGACTGATACCTACGAGCAGTACTTC